This TCR beta chain was captured by sequencing in a study of T cell responses to AZD1222 COVID-19 vaccine. This clone was detected a few times. Its cognate antigen is unknown. Whole-study findings and limits: Seropositive status at baseline applied to only 5 or 6 AZD1222 recipients. Vaccine-associated CD4 TCRs spanned spike, dominant at 160-218 and 743-854.

The data were produced by immunoSEQ multiplex PCR, yet TCRdb's version contains in-frame clones alone and is incomplete. The table records about 100,000 clones, around 87% of them present only once. The V and J ends lost 5 bases and 7 bases respectively, with 12 bases between them. CDR1 and CDR2 from the germline V gene are LGHDT and YNNKEL (reference sequence). The CDR3 length is 12 residues. This sample comprised peripheral blood, obtained on day 0 of MenACWY control vaccination. The rearrangement uses TRBV3-1 (or the pseudogene TRBV3-2) and TRBJ2-7; tentatively, D is TRBD2 (6 bases). This receptor was taken from an adult in good health. This CDR3 reads CASSFSAGEQYF. CDR3 nucleotide sequence: TGTGCCAGCAGCTTCAGCGCGGGGGAGCAGTACTTC.